This T cell receptor (beta chain) came from a study of identical twins. Study-level findings and limits: With monozygotic twins, out-of-frame TCR alpha sharing exceeded what models estimated. Compared with unrelated sharing, twin-shared out-of-frame alpha sequences had more low-probability sequences.

This clonotype was recorded many times. Its antigen is not identified. Trimming removed 4 bases at V and 8 bases at J, with 11 bases between. In germline, CDR1 is ENHRY, CDR2 SYGVKD. The CDR3 extends over 13 amino acids. TCRdb fed the 5' RACE reads into MiXCR, producing one record per CDR3 protein. The data contain 410,000 or so distinct CDR3 sequences, less than 20% of them singletons. Sequenced input: naive T cells sorted from blood. This TCR came from a middle-aged man in good health. The chain couples TRBV10-3 to TRBJ2-2, with D possibly being TRBD1 or TRBD2 (5 bases each). CDR3 nucleotides: TGTGCCATCAGTGGTGGGACGGCTGGGGAGCTGTTTTTT. Translating it yields CAISGGTAGELFF.